The 29 T cell receptor beta chains given below trace back to one sample, sequenced in a study of T-cell memory formation after mild COVID-19. Using its own MiXCR run on the 5' RACE reads, TCRdb lists one record per CDR3 protein. The sample consists of tens of thousands of distinct CDR3 sequences, approximately 15% of them appearing once. The source material was PBMCs or a T cell subset sorted from them (not recorded which). These receptors all come from a man between 18 and 29 years old who had mild COVID-19 (a few samples of this study predate the infection). Cell type and time point are not known.

The V call is TRBV27, the J call TRBJ1-1; 9 bases line up with TRBD1. The V gene's germline CDR1 is MNHEY and CDR2 SMNVEV (reference sequence). With 3 bases clipped from V and 5 bases from J, the junction kept 13 bases outside the gene matches. CDR3 length: 17 amino acids. The CDR3 here is CASSFLLSGTGITEAFF. In DNA form, the CDR3 reads TGTGCCAGCAGTTTTCTACTTTCCGGGACAGGGATAACTGAAGCTTTCTTT.

This clonotype came up a few times. V gene TRBV29-1 combines with J gene TRBJ2-1, with 7 bases fitting TRBD2. V was pared by 7 bases and J by 6 bases, with 9 bases of the junction left unmatched. Looked up from germline, CDR1 is SQVTM and CDR2 is ANQGSEA. The CDR3 extends over 13 amino acids. DNA of the CDR3: TGCAGCGCCGCCCTTGGGAGGGGCAATGAGCAGTTCTTC. Amino acid sequence: CSAALGRGNEQFF.

The chain employs TRBV4-1 and TRBJ2-5; D not certain. The ends were cut back, 0 bases at V and 2 bases at J, with 7 bases in the middle. The CDR3 consists of 14 residues. From germline, CDR1 is MGHRA and CDR2 YSYEKL. The CDR3 nucleotides are TGCGCCAGCAGCCAAGAAACAGCGCAAGAGACCCAGTACTTC. It translates to CASSQETAQETQYF.

This clonotype has a handful of counts. The J gene is TRBJ2-1, the V gene TRBV19; D possibly corresponds to TRBD2 (5 bases). This CDR3 has 11 amino acids. Germline V gives CDR1 LNHDA, CDR2 SQIVND (reference sequence). Trimming stripped 4 bases from V and 9 bases from J, with 7 bases between. CDR3 nucleotides: TGTGCCAGTAGTAAGCGGTTTGAGCAGTTCTTC. Protein product: CASSKRFEQFF. The variable domain in full, with the rest retrieved from reference TRBV19 and TRBJ2-1, is DGGITQSPKYLFRKEGQNVTLSCEQNLNHDAMYWYRQDPGQGLRLIYYSQIVNDFQKGDIAEGYSVSREKKESFPLTVTSAQKNPTAFYLCASSKRFEQFFGPGTRLTVL.

This clonotype has more than one count but fewer than ten. The chain recombines TRBV7-2 with TRBJ2-4, with a possible D match to TRBD2 (5 bases). The CDR3 contains 15 residues. CDR1 SGHTA and CDR2 FQGNSA come from the germline V gene. Between the trimmed V and J ends, which lost 3 bases and 2 bases, there was a span of 11 bases. The DNA for the CDR3 is TGTGCCAGCAGCTTTTATACGGGGACCAAAAACATTCAGTACTTC. Translation: CASSFYTGTKNIQYF.

The chain uses TRBV28 and TRBJ2-1; 11 bases line up with TRBD2. From germline, CDR1 is MDHEN and CDR2 SYDVKM. The junction had 7 bases not matched to a gene; V was cut back by 6 bases and J by 6 bases. The CDR3 length is 15 residues. In DNA, the CDR3 is TGTGCCAGCAGCCTTACTAGCGGGGGAAGCAATGAGCAGTTCTTC. Protein sequence: CASSLTSGGSNEQFF.

This clonotype was detected many times. This sequence joins TRBV5-8 and TRBJ1-1, with 7 bases identical to TRBD1. CDR1 and CDR2 from the germline V gene are SGHTS and YDEGEE. Trimming cost V 3 bases and J 3 bases; bases outside gene matches: 5. The CDR3 sequence is 14 residues long. Here the CDR3 reads CASSSGGGDTEAFF. The CDR3 DNA is TGTGCCAGCAGCTCAGGGGGTGGGGACACTGAAGCTTTCTTT.

This clonotype was observed a few times. The chain joins TRBV5-1 to TRBJ2-7; TRBD1 aligns across 8 bases. Germline CDR1 is SGHRS and CDR2 is YFSETQ. There are 15 residues in the CDR3. J gave up 4 bases and V 7 bases, and 13 bases lay outside the gene matches. Here the CDR3 DNA reads TGCGCCAGCTCGGAAGGGACAGGAGCACAGTACGAGCAGTACGTC. It codes for CASSEGTGAQYEQYV.

The rearrangement joins TRBV6-2 or TRBV6-3 to TRBJ1-1; tentatively, D is TRBD1 (5 bases). This CDR3 region has 13 residues. Trimming left V 5 bases short and J 4 bases short, with 11 bases between. Germline V gene data show CDR1 as MNHEY and CDR2 as SVGEGT. The CDR3 nucleotides are TGTGCCAGCAGTCTGGGGGTGGTCACTGAAGCTTTCTTT. This gives the protein CASSLGVVTEAFF.

This clonotype was observed a few times. V and J are TRBV4-2 and TRBJ2-2, with D hard to call. This CDR3 region has 15 residues. Trimming removed 1 base at V and 5 bases at J, with 11 bases between. Looked up from germline, CDR1 is LGHNA and CDR2 is YNFKEQ. DNA for the CDR3: TGTGCCAGCAGCCAAGGCCTTAGTCCGACCGGGGAGCTGTTTTTT. It codes for CASSQGLSPTGELFF.

This clonotype was seen only a few times. The chain has TRBV7-9 and TRBJ1-1, with D possibly being TRBD1 (6 bases). Germline V gene data show CDR1 as SEHNR and CDR2 as FQNEAQ (reference sequence). The CDR3 is 12 amino acids. Deletions cut 8 bases from V and 3 bases from J, with 10 bases between. CDR3 bases: TGTGCCAGCTTCAGGGGATACACTGAAGCTTTCTTT. Encoded protein: CASFRGYTEAFF.

This clonotype has only a few counts. V and J are TRBV4-3 and TRBJ2-7; D unresolved. Looked up from germline, CDR1 is LGHNA and CDR2 is YSLEER. Deletions cut 2 bases from V and 3 bases from J, with 14 bases between. This CDR3 region has 15 residues. The CDR3 DNA sequence: TGCGCCAGCAGCCAATTTCGGGTAGGAAGCTACGAGCAGTACTTC. Translated, it gives CASSQFRVGSYEQYF.

This clonotype was observed at least ten times. The V and J genes are TRBV19 and TRBJ1-5; D unresolved. CDR1 is LNHDA and CDR2 is SQIVND in the germline V gene (reference sequence). CDR3 length: 14 amino acids. Trimming left V 7 bases short and J 3 bases short, with 13 bases between. CDR3 protein: CASNPPAPNQPQHF. CDR3 coding DNA: TGTGCCAGTAACCCTCCAGCGCCCAATCAGCCCCAGCATTTT. The full variable domain, its missing parts supplied by reference TRBV19 and TRBJ1-5, is DGGITQSPKYLFRKEGQNVTLSCEQNLNHDAMYWYRQDPGQGLRLIYYSQIVNDFQKGDIAEGYSVSREKKESFPLTVTSAQKNPTAFYLCASNPPAPNQPQHFGDGTRLSIL.

This chain connects TRBV27 to TRBJ2-7; D may be TRBD2 (6 bases). V was cut by 0 bases and J by 2 bases, with 8 bases left in between. The CDR3 sequence is 14 residues long. The V gene's germline CDR1 is MNHEY and CDR2 SMNVEV (reference sequence). DNA for the CDR3: TGTGCCAGCAGTTTATCCGGGGGTCCCTACGAGCAGTACTTC. Translating gives CASSLSGGPYEQYF.

The V gene is TRBV7-6, the J gene TRBJ2-3; 7 positions agree with TRBD1. Per germline, CDR1 SGHVS and CDR2 FNYEAQ. V shed 1 base and J 4 bases; nucleotides not matched to a gene: 5. The CDR3 has 15 residues. This CDR3 is CASSLGQGLADTQYF. CDR3 sequence (DNA): TGTGCCAGCAGCTTAGGACAGGGCCTCGCAGATACGCAGTATTTT.

This clonotype was counted a few times. The rearrangement joins TRBV5-4 to TRBJ2-7, with 7 bases identical to TRBD1. Losses at the gene ends were 1 base for V and 4 bases for J; bases not matched to a gene: 8. The CDR3 sequence is 15 residues long. Germline V gives CDR1 SGHNT, CDR2 YYREEE (reference sequence). The CDR3 DNA follows: TGTGCCAGCAGCTTGAAAGTCAGGGGGTCATACGAGCAGTACTTC. Translated, it gives CASSLKVRGSYEQYF.

This clonotype was seen at least ten times. This rearrangement joins TRBV6-4 to TRBJ2-1, with 8 positions matching TRBD2. Germline CDR1 reads MRHNA; CDR2 reads SNTAGT. V was clipped by 3 bases and J by 9 bases; unmatched bases: 10. The CDR3 contains 15 residues. Written as DNA, the CDR3 is TGTGCCAGCAGTGAAGATGTAGCGGGGTCGAGTGAGCAGTTCTTC. This encodes CASSEDVAGSSEQFF.

This chain links TRBV21-1 with TRBJ2-1; the table's D gene call, TRBD1, was not cross checked with the DNA. TRBV21-1 is noted as a pseudogene. This CDR3 spans 11 amino acids. This chain's CDR3 is CASSPHLRDAF. The DNA of the CDR3 is TGTGCCAGCAGCCCCCACCTACGGGACGCCTTC.

This clonotype occurred a few times. This sequence joins TRBV7-9 and TRBJ2-5; 10 bases agree with TRBD1. After removal of 5 bases from V and 4 bases from J, the junction contained 4 bases not matched to a gene. Germline values: CDR1 SEHNR, CDR2 FQNEAQ (reference sequence). CDR3 length: 14 residues. The CDR3 region is CASSETGGRETQYF. The CDR3, as DNA: TGTGCCAGCAGCGAGACAGGGGGCCGAGAGACCCAGTACTTC.

In this sample, this clonotype turned up a few times. The chain recombines TRBV4-1 with TRBJ1-2; D remains ambiguous. Trimming took 1 base from V and 6 from J, leaving 6 bases between them. Germline V gene data show CDR1 as MGHRA and CDR2 as YSYEKL. The CDR3 covers 12 residues. CDR3: CASSQGIDGYTF. CDR3 bases: TGCGCCAGCAGCCAAGGTATCGATGGCTACACCTTC.

V and J are TRBV12-3 or TRBV12-4 and TRBJ1-5; 7 bases fit TRBD1. The CDR3 is 16 residues long. J was trimmed by 0 bases and V by 4 bases; bases with no gene match: 6. CDR3 region: CASSSSGGDSNQPQHF. CDR3 sequence (DNA): TGTGCCAGCAGTTCGTCAGGGGGAGATAGCAATCAGCCCCAGCATTTT.

This clonotype was recorded many times. The chain links TRBV19 to TRBJ2-1, with TRBD2 identical over 9 bases. The CDR3 has 16 amino acids. Germline CDR1 is LNHDA and CDR2 is SQIVND (reference sequence). V shed 4 bases and J 3 bases; nucleotides not matched to a gene: 7. DNA of the CDR3: TGTGCCAGTAGTAATAGCGGGGGCTCGAGCTACAATGAGCAGTTCTTC. Residues: CASSNSGGSSYNEQFF.

This clonotype was observed at least ten times. This chain uses TRBV7-6 with TRBJ2-2, with 7 nucleotides matching TRBD2. Per the germline V gene, CDR1 is SGHVS and CDR2 is FNYEAQ. The CDR3 is 15 residues long. The ends lost 5 bases at V and 9 bases at J; junction bases unmatched: 12. The DNA for the CDR3 is TGTGCCAGCAGCCCCGCCGGCGGGAGCCGTTGGGAGCTGTTTTTT. The encoded protein is CASSPAGGSRWELFF.

V usage is TRBV20-1 and J usage is TRBJ2-3, with 14 bases lining up with TRBD2. This CDR3 has 15 amino acids. The germline CDR1 and CDR2 sequences are DFQATT and SNEGSKA (reference sequence). V gave up 6 bases and J gave up 4 bases; unmatched junction bases: 6. DNA of the CDR3: TGCAGTGCCGAGCGACTAGCGGGGGGGCCAGATACGCAGTATTTT. It codes for CSAERLAGGPDTQYF.

The gene calls are TRBV12-3 or TRBV12-4 and TRBJ2-1, with a weak D call TRBD1 (6 bases). V shed 5 bases and J shed 6 bases, with 17 bases lying between them. The CDR3 length is 15 residues. CDR3 residues: CASSPRNRVSNEQFF. The CDR3 DNA sequence: TGTGCCAGCAGTCCCCGTAACAGGGTGAGCAATGAGCAGTTCTTC.

This clonotype was seen many times. The chain recombines TRBV6-5 with TRBJ1-1; D might be TRBD1 (5 bases). Between the trimmed V and J ends, which lost 5 bases and 3 bases, there was a span of 10 bases. Germline V gene lookup returns CDR1 MNHEY and CDR2 SVGAGI. The CDR3 spans 13 residues. The CDR3 spells CASSGTGDTEAFF. The CDR3 DNA is TGTGCCAGCAGTGGGACTGGTGACACTGAAGCTTTCTTT.

This rearrangement joins TRBV27 to TRBJ2-1; TRBD2 matches at 11 bases. The V and J ends lost 9 bases and 4 bases, in that order; junction bases with no gene match: 5. The CDR3 is made up of 14 amino acids. Germline values: CDR1 MNHEY, CDR2 SMNVEV (reference sequence). Written as DNA, the CDR3 is TGTGCCAGTGCACTAGCGGGGGTATACAATGAGCAGTTCTTC. As protein: CASALAGVYNEQFF.

This clonotype was observed a handful of times. This rearrangement joins TRBV11-2 to TRBJ2-2; tentative D call: TRBD2 (5 bases). This CDR3 contains 14 residues. Per germline, CDR1 SGHAT and CDR2 FQNNGV. Trimming took 3 bases from V and 1 from J, leaving 6 bases between them. CDR3 nucleotides: TGTGCCAGCAGCTTCGGGATGAACACCGGGGAGCTGTTTTTT. Translated: CASSFGMNTGELFF.

This rearrangement joins TRBV4-1 to TRBJ1-3; 7 nucleotides line up with TRBD1. With 8 bases clipped from V and 4 bases from J, the junction kept 11 bases outside the gene matches. CDR1 is MGHRA and CDR2 is YSYEKL in the germline V gene. There are 15 residues in the CDR3. The CDR3 is CASRGQAAPGNTIYF. Written as DNA, the CDR3 is TGCGCCAGCCGCGGACAGGCGGCTCCCGGAAACACCATATATTTT.